The T cell receptor beta chain under discussion was sequenced for a study of cytomegalovirus exposure and HLA in healthy donors. Use of 60 Vbeta and 13 Jbeta primers characterized the PCR. Some clones are missing from TCRdb's copy, which holds only in-frame ones; the method was immunoSEQ multiplex PCR. This sample has 110,000 to 150,000 clones, with about 70% found just once. Trimming left V 0 bases short and J 4 bases short, with 11 bases between. The CDR3 runs 15 residues. Germline V CDR1 and CDR2: SGDLS, YYNGEE. A word on this clone: The antigen is unknown.

Study conclusions and caveats: Association with HLA alleles at 0.05 false discovery rate was found for 16,951 TCR beta sequences in a later analysis. It is likely that the observed cluster of highly shared sequence variants was a sequencing artifact. Across donors, sequencing depth was assumed by presence/absence analyses to be roughly uniform.

The rearrangement links TRBV9 to TRBJ2-1; D is perhaps TRBD2 (7 bases). The sample taken for sequencing was PBMCs. The origin of this receptor is a man between 18 and 29 years old in good health and CMV-seronegative. This chain's CDR3 is CASSVDGGPYNEQFF. The CDR3 region has the DNA TGTGCCAGCAGCGTAGACGGGGGGCCTTACAATGAGCAGTTCTTC.